A selection of T cell receptor beta chains follows, all from one sample in a study of cytomegalovirus exposure and HLA in healthy donors. The data were produced by immunoSEQ multiplex PCR, yet TCRdb's version contains in-frame clones alone and is incomplete. The data contain tens of thousands of clones, roughly 95% of them singletons. Source material: PBMCs. The receptors originated from a man between 18 and 29 years old in good health and CMV-seronegative. The CDR3 runs from the conserved cysteine through the conserved F or W. D genes are given only for firm matches. Part of the rows lack a size; the others show once, few, many or a class for expanded clones.

d_call j_call v_call clone_size cdr3_nt cdr3_aa
TRBD2 TRBJ2-1 TRBV4-1 . TGCGCCAGCAGGAAAGTTTTAGAGCGGACTAGCGGCAATGAGCAGTTCTTC CASRKVLERTSGNEQFF
. TRBJ2-1 TRBV18 . TGTGCCAGCTCATCCGGGTCTTACAATGAGCAGTTCTTC CASSSGSYNEQFF
. TRBJ1-4 TRBV29-1 . TGCAGCGTCGCGGCAGGGTCTAATGAAAAACTGTTTTTT CSVAAGSNEKLFF
TRBD1 TRBJ1-2 TRBV6-5 . TGTGCCAGCAGTTACCCGACTAGGACAGGGCCGAGGGGCTACACCTTC CASSYPTRTGPRGYTF
. TRBJ2-5 TRBV27 . TGTGCCAGCAGTTCGGGGACCCAGTACTTC CASSSGTQYF
TRBD1 TRBJ2-1 TRBV19 . TGTGCCAGTAGTATGGCACAGGGGGACAATGAGCAGTTCTTC CASSMAQGDNEQFF
TRBD1 TRBJ2-1 TRBV12-5 . TGTGCTAGTGGTTTTAACCTTCCGGGACAGGGCGACTACAATGAGCAGTTCTTC CASGFNLPGQGDYNEQFF
TRBD2 TRBJ2-7 TRBV7-6 . TGTGCCAGCAGCTCCTCACTAGCGGGGGGCAACGAGCAGTACTTC CASSSSLAGGNEQYF
. TRBJ1-2 TRBV5-4 . TGTGCCAGCAGCTTTTCCCGGGACACCTCTAACTATGGCTACACCTTC CASSFSRDTSNYGYTF
TRBD1 TRBJ2-7 TRBV30 . TGTGCCTGGAACCGACAGGGTAGCTCCGAGCAGTACTTC CAWNRQGSSEQYF
TRBD1 TRBJ2-3 TRBV7-9 . TGTGCCAGCAGCCCGGCCGGGACAGGGGGCTTTGCGCAGTATTTT CASSPAGTGGFAQYF
TRBD1 TRBJ2-5 TRBV7-9 . TGTGCCAGCAGCCTAAAGGACAGGGGGAAAGAGACCCAGTACTTC CASSLKDRGKETQYF
TRBD2 TRBJ2-5 TRBV6-5 . TGTGCCAGCAGTTACTCGGTAGCGGGAGGGCAAGAGACCCAGTACTTC CASSYSVAGGQETQYF
. TRBJ2-7 TRBV21-1 . TGTGCCAGCAGCGCCTCGGGGGACAGAAGCGACGAGCAGTACTTC CASSASGDRSDEQYF
. TRBJ1-1 TRBV6-5 once TGTGCCAGCAGCCCTACAGGGATCACTGAAGCTTTCTTT CASSPTGITEAFF
TRBD1 TRBJ1-2 TRBV7-9 . TGTGCCAGCAGCTCCGCGGACAGGTCCTATGGCTACACCTTC CASSSADRSYGYTF
. TRBJ2-1 TRBV10-2 . TGCGCCAGCAGACGACTAGACCATGAGCAGTTCTTC CASRRLDHEQFF
TRBD2 TRBJ2-3 TRBV5-1 . TGCGCCAGCACCCGGACTAGCGGGAGTTTTACAGATACGCAGTATTTT CASTRTSGSFTDTQYF
TRBD2 TRBJ2-7 TRBV6-6 . TGTGCCAGCAGTTTAGCGGGAGGTCGGGAGCAGTACTTC CASSLAGGREQYF
TRBD2 TRBJ2-3 TRBV5-1 . TGCGCCAGCTCATTCCCCCCGGGGGAGGGTTCAGATACGCAGTATTTT CASSFPPGEGSDTQYF
. TRBJ1-2 TRBV14 . TGTGCCAGCAGCCAAGATGTGGTAGCTAACTATGGCTACACCTTC CASSQDVVANYGYTF
TRBD1 TRBJ1-2 TRBV19 . TGTGCCAGTAGTAGGGGGACAGACTATGGCTACACCTTC CASSRGTDYGYTF
. TRBJ1-3 TRBV7-6 . TGTGCCAGCAGCTTAGACAGATCAACTGGAAACACCATATATTTT CASSLDRSTGNTIYF
. TRBJ2-3 TRBV5-4 . TGTGCCAGCAGCTTGGACTCAGATACGCAGTATTTT CASSLDSDTQYF
TRBD1 TRBJ2-7 TRBV27 . TGTGCCAGCAGTTCCCTAGACAGGGGCTACGAGCAGTACTTC CASSSLDRGYEQYF
. TRBJ1-6 TRBV18 . TGTGCCAGCCACCCACCCGCAGGGGATTCACCCCTCCACTTT CASHPPAGDSPLHF
. TRBJ1-2 TRBV6-1 . TGTGCCAGCTCCGGGACACCCTATGGCTACACCTTC CASSGTPYGYTF
TRBD1 TRBJ1-3 TRBV19 . TGTGCCAGTAGTAAAGACAGGGGGCGCGGAAACACCATATATTTT CASSKDRGRGNTIYF
TRBD1 TRBJ1-5 TRBV27 . TGTGCCAGCAGTTTATCGACAGGGACTCAGCCCCAGCATTTT CASSLSTGTQPQHF
TRBD1 TRBJ1-5 TRBV27 . TGTGCCAGCAGGGGACAGGGGGCAATCAATCAGCCCCAGCATTTT CASRGQGAINQPQHF
. TRBJ2-5 TRBV4-1 . TGCGCCAGCAGCCAAGACGGAGGGGCCGAGACCCAGTACTTC CASSQDGGAETQYF
TRBD1 TRBJ1-1 TRBV5-6 . TGTGCCAGCAGCTCTAGGGGGCATTGGAACACTGAAGCTTTCTTT CASSSRGHWNTEAFF
TRBD1 TRBJ1-4 TRBV15 . TGTGCCACCAGCAGAGATCGGACAGGCGTTAATGAAAAACTGTTTTTT CATSRDRTGVNEKLFF
TRBD1 TRBJ2-2 TRBV13 . TGTGCCAGCAGCCCAAAGACAGGGTACACCGGGGAGCTGTTTTTT CASSPKTGYTGELFF
. TRBJ2-1 TRBV19 . TGTGCCAGTAGACAGGGGGGGACAGGTCCGTACCTCTTC CASRQGGTGPYLF
. TRBJ2-1 TRBV6-6 . TGTGCCAGCAGTTATCTTTTTGTTGGAGAGTACAATGAGCAGTTCTTC CASSYLFVGEYNEQFF
. TRBJ2-7 TRBV27 . TGTGCCAGCACCTATGCGGGGGCCTCGACCTACGAGCAGTACTTC CASTYAGASTYEQYF
TRBD1 TRBJ2-7 TRBV5-4 . TGTGCCAGCAGCCCGGACAGGGGGGCCTACGAGCAGTACTTC CASSPDRGAYEQYF
. TRBJ2-1 TRBV15 . TGTGCCACCACCCAGGACCCCGGGAAGGAGGCTTACAATGAGCAGTTCTTC CATTQDPGKEAYNEQFF
TRBD1 TRBJ1-1 TRBV5-4 . TGTGCCAGCAGCCCGGGACAGAAGAACACTGAAGCTTTCTTT CASSPGQKNTEAFF
. TRBJ2-7 TRBV7-9 . TGTGCCAGCAGCTTTCGGTTTTCGGAGGCCTACGAGCAGTACTTC CASSFRFSEAYEQYF
. TRBJ1-5 TRBV27 . TGTGCCAGCAGGACAGGCAATCAGCCCCAGCATTTT CASRTGNQPQHF
TRBD1 TRBJ2-7 TRBV4-1 . TGCGCCAGCAGCCAAGTTAGTAGGGGGCGCGGGTACGAGCAGTACTTC CASSQVSRGRGYEQYF
. TRBJ1-5 TRBV15 . TGTGCCACCAGCGTTGGTGTTCAGGGCCATCAGCCCCAGCATTTT CATSVGVQGHQPQHF
. TRBJ1-2 TRBV5-6 once TGTGCCAGCAGCTTGGAAGCTCTTTATGGCTACACCTTC CASSLEALYGYTF
TRBD2 TRBJ2-3 TRBV9 . TGTGCCAGCAGCGCTAGCGGGAGCAGCACAGATACGCAGTATTTT CASSASGSSTDTQYF
TRBD2 TRBJ2-7 TRBV6-6 . TGTGCCAGCAGTTATCAGACTAGCGGGATCTACGAGCAGTACTTC CASSYQTSGIYEQYF
. TRBJ1-5 TRBV28 once TGTGCCAGCAGTGGGACAAACAATCAGCCCCAGCATTTT CASSGTNNQPQHF
TRBD1 TRBJ1-1 TRBV6-5 few TGTGCCAGCAGTCAACAGGGGGACACTGAAGCTTTCTTT CASSQQGDTEAFF
. TRBJ2-7 TRBV18 . TGTGCCAGCTCACCAAGGGTCCAGGGCCCCTACGAGCAGTACTTC CASSPRVQGPYEQYF
TRBD2 TRBJ2-2 TRBV30 . TGTGCCTGGAGAGCTAGCGGGCCCGGGGAGCTGTTTTTT CAWRASGPGELFF
. TRBJ2-3 TRBV28 . TGTGCCAGCAGTCTCCTTCTGGGCGGGACTCGAGATACGCAGTATTTT CASSLLLGGTRDTQYF
. TRBJ2-1 TRBV6-1 . TGTGCCAGCAGTCAGGGTGGTTACAATGAGCAGTTCTTC CASSQGGYNEQFF
TRBD2 TRBJ2-1 TRBV2 . TGTGCCAGCAGTGCTCCGGGACTAGCGGGACCCAGGGGCAATGAGCAGTTCTTC CASSAPGLAGPRGNEQFF
. TRBJ1-1 TRBV5-1 . TGCGCCAGCAGCTCTCAGGTGAACACTGAAGCTTTCTTT CASSSQVNTEAFF
TRBD1 TRBJ2-3 TRBV6-1 . TGTGCCAGCAGTGAACGGGCAGGGGGCATCATTGATACGCAGTATTTT CASSERAGGIIDTQYF
. TRBJ1-5 TRBV27 . TGTGCCAGCAGTTTATCAGGGGGAACAGGGACCCAGCCCCAGCATTTT CASSLSGGTGTQPQHF
TRBD1 TRBJ2-1 TRBV5-4 . TGTGCCAGCCAGCGAGGGGGCGCTCGGAATGAGCAGTTCTTC CASQRGGARNEQFF
TRBD2 TRBJ2-5 TRBV2 . TGTGCCAGCAGGGTTTGGACTAGCGGGAGCGGGGAGACCCAGTACTTC CASRVWTSGSGETQYF